The 20 T cell receptor beta chains reported below all come from one sample, sequenced in a study of tumor and adjacent non-tumor tissue in lung cancer. TCRbeta libraries were built with three rounds of nested PCR, modified from ARM-PCR. TCRdb reprocessed the multiplex PCR reads with MiXCR, giving one entry per CDR3 protein. The table records about 78,000 distinct CDR3 sequences, 75% to 90% of them present only once. No cell sorting was done before RNA was extracted from the tissue. Source material: lung tumor tissue. The receptor source for this set is a woman in her forties or fifties with non-small cell lung cancer.

Note on this clonotype: A junction end diverges from the germline sequence, so it may reflect a read error. The chain recombines TRBV11-2 with TRBJ1-1; a weak D match, TRBD1 (5 bases). Germline values: CDR1 SGHAT, CDR2 FQNNGV. CDR3 length: 12 amino acids. The CDR3 nucleotides read TGTCCCAGCGGCCGAGGACACAATGAAGCTTTCTTT. It translates to CPSGRGHNEAFF.

Remarks on this clonotype: Because it lacks the conserved phenylalanine or tryptophan at the end, this CDR3 is likely a read error. The chain employs TRBV11-2 and TRBJ1-2; no reliable D call. Looked up from germline, CDR1 is SGHAT and CDR2 is FQNNGV. The length of the CDR3 is 12 residues. CDR3 in amino acids: CVSSFTEYDYTI. The CDR3 nucleotides are TGTGTCAGCAGCTTCACAGAGTATGACTACACCATC.

Concerning this clonotype itself: One end of the junction fails to match germline, which may point to a read error. This CDR3 reads CSARDRTGINGTDTQYF. The CDR3 bases are TGCAGTGCTAGAGATAGGACAGGGATTAATGGTACAGATACGCAATATTTT. The J gene is TRBJ2-3, the V gene TRBV20-1, with TRBD1 matching 8 bases. This CDR3 has 17 residues. Germline CDR1 and CDR2: DFQATT and SNEGSKA (reference sequence).

In this sample, this clonotype turned up a few times. Since a much larger clone is just one base distant, this may be a read error. J is TRBJ2-3 and V is TRBV12-3 or TRBV12-4; TRBD2 matches at 12 bases. The length of the CDR3 is 18 residues. The CDR3 DNA is TGTGCCAGCAGTACCACTCTAGGACTAGCGGGGTACACAGATATGCAGTATTTT. Amino acids: CASSTTLGLAGYTDMQYF.

This clonotype was counted only a few times. At one of its ends the junction is not consistent with the germline gene, which may arise from a read error. The chain employs TRBV28 and TRBJ2-5; D may be TRBD1 or TRBD2 (6 bases each). This CDR3 is built from 14 residues. Per the germline V gene, CDR1 is MDHEN and CDR2 is SYDVKM. The CDR3 is CASSTSGEAETQHF. DNA for the CDR3: TGTGCCAGCTCTACCTCAGGGGAGGCGGAGACTCAGCACTTC.

About this clonotype: This likely comes from a read error, as the CDR3 has no conserved phenylalanine or tryptophan at its end. Because the CDR3's place on the DNA is in doubt, the DNA is left out and the CDR3 is given as listed by TCRdb. The chain carries TRBV12-3 or TRBV12-4 and TRBJ2-2; the DNA was not used to check the table's D call, TRBD1. The CDR3 numbers 14 amino acids, ends counted. CDR3 protein: CASSFDRGTGELSL.

Regarding this clonotype: Compared with germline, one end of the junction differs, possibly owing to a read error. The rearrangement uses TRBV20-1 and TRBJ2-1; D gene unclear. Germline V CDR1 and CDR2: DFQATT, SNEGSKA (reference sequence). The CDR3 runs to 13 residues. The CDR3 here is CNARGVNHNEQFF. DNA of the CDR3: TGCAATGCTAGAGGCGTGAACCACAATGAGCAGTTCTTC.

About this clonotype itself: Germline is not matched at one junction end, which may reflect a read error. The chain joins TRBV11-1 to TRBJ2-7, with D maybe TRBD1 (6 bases). Germline CDR1 and CDR2: SGHAT and FQDESV (reference sequence). The CDR3 length is 16 residues. The CDR3 protein is CASILGQDSSLYEQYF. CDR3 sequence (DNA): TGTGCCAGCATCTTAGGTCAGGACAGCTCCCTCTATGAGCAGTACTTC.

This chain connects TRBV20-1 to TRBJ1-6; D gene ambiguous. V lost 7 bases and J 7 bases, leaving 17 bases between the germline ends. CDR1 DFQATT and CDR2 SNEGSKA come from the germline V gene (reference sequence). There are 14 residues in the CDR3. CDR3 in amino acids: CSVTTLGRNSPLHF. Written as DNA, the CDR3 is TGCAGTGTTACCACCCTGGGTCGGAATTCACCCCTCCACTTT.

The rearrangement joins TRBV6-6 to TRBJ1-4; possibly TRBD1 for D (5 bases). Germline V lookup: CDR1 MNHNY, CDR2 SVGAGI (reference sequence). V was shortened by 4 bases and J by 3 bases, with 12 bases between the two germline ends. The CDR3 covers 15 residues. In nucleotides, the CDR3 is TGTGCCAGCAGTTTTCCCCGAGGGGCTAATGAAAAACTGTTTTTT. Amino acids: CASSFPRGANEKLFF.

This clonotype was picked up one time. CDR3 in DNA: TGCAGTGCTAGATCCGTAAACACAGATACGCAGTATTTT. Translation: CSARSVNTDTQYF. The chain employs TRBV20-1 and TRBJ2-3; D gene ambiguous. The germline gives CDR1 DFQATT, CDR2 SNEGSKA (reference sequence). The V and J ends lost 2 bases and 2 bases respectively, with 8 bases between them. This CDR3 comprises 13 residues.

On this clonotype: This may be a read error: a much more frequent sequence differs by one nucleotide. The chain couples TRBV7-8 to TRBJ2-3, with D perhaps matching TRBD2 (6 bases). The CDR3 loop spans 15 amino acids. In germline, CDR1 is SGHVS, CDR2 FQNEAQ. The CDR3 coding sequence is TGTGCCAGCAGCTCCGGTGGGGGGAGGTGGGATACGCGGTATTTT. This translates into CASSSGGGRWDTRYF.

The chain recombines TRBV20-1 with TRBJ2-7, with TRBD1 matching 8 bases. Looked up from germline, CDR1 is DFQATT and CDR2 is SNEGSKA (reference sequence). The CDR3 has 13 amino acids. Here the CDR3 reads CIGFTGGSYEQYF. CDR3 sequence (DNA): TGCATCGGCTTTACAGGGGGTAGCTACGAGCAGTACTTC.

The table lists this clonotype with a count of one. The gene calls are TRBV20-1 and TRBJ1-1; D gene ambiguous. This CDR3 is 13 amino acids long. Trimming shortened V by 7 bases and J by 0 bases, and 12 bases separated the two germline ends. Germline lookup yields CDR1 DFQATT and CDR2 SNEGSKA (reference sequence). CDR3 loop: CSVSSNLNTEAFF. The CDR3 DNA reads TGCAGTGTTAGCAGCAACCTGAACACTGAAGCTTTCTTT.

Regarding this clonotype: One junction end disagrees with the germline gene, perhaps due to a read error. The chain couples TRBV20-1 to TRBJ2-7, with 7 bases matching TRBD1. Germline CDR1 DFQATT, CDR2 SNEGSKA (reference sequence). This CDR3 is built from 12 residues. The CDR3 loop is CIATGQRYEQYF. The CDR3 coding sequence is TGTATTGCTACGGGACAGCGGTACGAGCAGTACTTC.

This clonotype appeared a single time. The germline gene is not matched at one end of the junction; a read error may be the cause. The gene calls are TRBV29-1 and TRBJ2-1, with D maybe TRBD2 (5 bases). The V gene's germline CDR1 is SQVTM and CDR2 ANQGSEA. The CDR3 has 16 residues. The chain's CDR3 is CNVEDVEGLNSNEQFF. Here the CDR3 DNA reads TGCAACGTTGAAGATGTCGAGGGATTAAACTCCAATGAGCAGTTCTTC.

A remark on this clonotype: Germline and junction disagree at one end, which may indicate a read error. The V gene is TRBV6-6, the J gene TRBJ2-6; D may be TRBD1 (5 bases). The CDR3 has 17 amino acids. Germline assignment: CDR1 MNHNY and CDR2 SVGAGI (reference sequence). CDR3 residues: CASIYTGGPSGANVLAF. The CDR3 DNA is TGTGCCAGCATTTACACAGGCGGACCCTCTGGGGCCAACGTCCTGGCTTTC.

For this clonotype: The junction shows a germline mismatch at one end, possibly a read error. This chain connects TRBV29-1 to TRBJ2-4, with 7 bases matching TRBD2. Germline-derived CDR1 and CDR2 are SQVTM and ANQGSEA. The CDR3 loop spans 14 amino acids. The CDR3 sequence: CNVQLGVAGNIQYF. The CDR3 region has the DNA TGCAACGTTCAACTAGGAGTAGCGGGAAACATTCAGTACTTC.

The gene calls are TRBV28 and TRBJ2-5, with D tentatively TRBD1 (5 bases). CDR3 length equals 17 residues. Germline CDR1 MDHEN, CDR2 SYDVKM. Trimming removed 2 bases at V and 2 bases at J, with 18 bases between. The CDR3 DNA reads as TGTGCCAGCAGTTTACTCCGAGACAGTAGGCTTCAAGAGACCCAGTACTTC. It codes for CASSLLRDSRLQETQYF.

Remarks on this clonotype: One end of the junction fails to match germline, which may point to a read error. The gene calls are TRBV11-1 and TRBJ2-1; D possibly corresponds to TRBD1 (6 bases). The CDR3 runs 13 residues. Germline CDR1 reads SGHAT; CDR2 reads FQDESV (reference sequence). As DNA, the CDR3 is TGTACCAGCACCCGACAGGTGATGAATGAGCAGTTCTTC. This codes for CTSTRQVMNEQFF.